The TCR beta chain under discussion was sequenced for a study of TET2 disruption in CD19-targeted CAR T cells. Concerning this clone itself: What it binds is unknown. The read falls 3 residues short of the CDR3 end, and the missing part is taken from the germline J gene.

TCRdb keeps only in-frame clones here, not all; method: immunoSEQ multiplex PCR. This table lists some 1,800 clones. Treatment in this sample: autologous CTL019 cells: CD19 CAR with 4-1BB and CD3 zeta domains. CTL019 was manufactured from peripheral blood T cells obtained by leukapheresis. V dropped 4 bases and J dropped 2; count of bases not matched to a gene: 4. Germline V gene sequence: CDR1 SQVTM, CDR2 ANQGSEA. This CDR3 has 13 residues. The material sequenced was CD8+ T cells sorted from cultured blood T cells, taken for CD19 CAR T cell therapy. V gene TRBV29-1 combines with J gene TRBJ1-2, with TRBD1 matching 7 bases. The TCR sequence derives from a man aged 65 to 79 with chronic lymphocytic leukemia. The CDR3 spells CSVGGTENYGYTF. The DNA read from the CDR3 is TGCAGCGTTGGTGGGACAGAGAACTATGGC.